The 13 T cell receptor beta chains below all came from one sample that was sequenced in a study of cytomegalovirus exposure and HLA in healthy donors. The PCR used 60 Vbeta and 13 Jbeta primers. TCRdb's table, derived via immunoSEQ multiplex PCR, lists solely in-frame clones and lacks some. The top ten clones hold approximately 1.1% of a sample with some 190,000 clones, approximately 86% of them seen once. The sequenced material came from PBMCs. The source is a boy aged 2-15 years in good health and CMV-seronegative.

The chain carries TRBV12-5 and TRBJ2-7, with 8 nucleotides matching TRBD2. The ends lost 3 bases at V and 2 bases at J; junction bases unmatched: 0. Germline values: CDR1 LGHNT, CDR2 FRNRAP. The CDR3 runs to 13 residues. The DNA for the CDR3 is TGTGCTAGTGGTTTAGCGGGGGCCTACGAGCAGTACTTC. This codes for CASGLAGAYEQYF.

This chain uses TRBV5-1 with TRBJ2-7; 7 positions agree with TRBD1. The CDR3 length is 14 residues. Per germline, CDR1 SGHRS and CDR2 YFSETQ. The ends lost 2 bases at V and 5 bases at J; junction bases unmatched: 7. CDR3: CASSFLDRVNEQYF. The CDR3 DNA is TGCGCCAGCAGCTTTCTAGACAGGGTCAACGAGCAGTACTTC.

DNA for the CDR3: TGCAGCGTCGGGGCCGGGACAGGGGCGAGGAATGAGCAGTTCTTC. Translated: CSVGAGTGARNEQFF. The chain combines TRBV29-1 with TRBJ2-1; 10 bases fit TRBD1. CDR1 and CDR2 from the germline V gene are SQVTM and ANQGSEA. The CDR3 totals 15 residues. V dropped 6 bases and J dropped 7; count of bases not matched to a gene: 12.

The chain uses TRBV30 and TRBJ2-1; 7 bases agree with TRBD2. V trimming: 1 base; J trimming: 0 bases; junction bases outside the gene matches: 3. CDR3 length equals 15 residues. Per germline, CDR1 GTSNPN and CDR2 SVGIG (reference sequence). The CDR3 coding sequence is TGTGCCTGGAGTGAAACTAGCGTCTCCTACAATGAGCAGTTCTTC. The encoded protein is CAWSETSVSYNEQFF.

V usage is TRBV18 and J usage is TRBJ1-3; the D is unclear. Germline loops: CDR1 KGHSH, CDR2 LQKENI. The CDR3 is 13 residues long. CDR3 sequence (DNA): TGTGGAAACAGACACTCCTCTGGAAACACCATATATTTT. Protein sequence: CGNRHSSGNTIYF.

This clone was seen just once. As DNA, the CDR3 is TGTGCCAGCAGTTTATCATGGGGACAGAGTTACGAGCAGTACTTC. It specifies CASSLSWGQSYEQYF. The chain joins TRBV27 to TRBJ2-7; 7 nucleotides match TRBD1. Per germline, CDR1 MNHEY and CDR2 SMNVEV (reference sequence). The CDR3 has 15 amino acids. V dropped 0 bases and J dropped 4; count of bases not matched to a gene: 6.

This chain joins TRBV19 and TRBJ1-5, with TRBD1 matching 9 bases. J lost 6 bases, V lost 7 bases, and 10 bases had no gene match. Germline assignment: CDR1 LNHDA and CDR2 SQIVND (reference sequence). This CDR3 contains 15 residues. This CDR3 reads CASTSQGAQGQPQHF. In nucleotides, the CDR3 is TGTGCCAGTACCTCACAGGGGGCGCAGGGTCAGCCCCAGCATTTT.

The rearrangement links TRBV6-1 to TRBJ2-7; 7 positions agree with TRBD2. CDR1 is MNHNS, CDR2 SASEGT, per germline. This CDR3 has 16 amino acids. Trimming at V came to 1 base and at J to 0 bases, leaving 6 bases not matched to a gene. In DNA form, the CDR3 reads TGTGCCAGCAGTGAAGGAGGAGGCGGGAGCTCCTACGAGCAGTACTTC. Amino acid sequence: CASSEGGGGSSYEQYF.

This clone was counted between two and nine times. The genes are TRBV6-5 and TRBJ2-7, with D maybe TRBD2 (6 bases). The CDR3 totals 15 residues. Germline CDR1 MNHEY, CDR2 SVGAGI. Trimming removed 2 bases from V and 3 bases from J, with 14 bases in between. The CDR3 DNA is TGTGCCAGCAGTTACACCGGGAGTGGGGTCTACGAGCAGTACTTC. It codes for CASSYTGSGVYEQYF.

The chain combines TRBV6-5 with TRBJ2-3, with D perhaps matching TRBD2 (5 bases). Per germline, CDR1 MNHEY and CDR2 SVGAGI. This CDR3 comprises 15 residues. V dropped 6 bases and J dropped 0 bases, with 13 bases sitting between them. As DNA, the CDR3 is TGTGCCAGCAGACATACAGCGGTTAGCACAGATACGCAGTATTTT. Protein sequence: CASRHTAVSTDTQYF.

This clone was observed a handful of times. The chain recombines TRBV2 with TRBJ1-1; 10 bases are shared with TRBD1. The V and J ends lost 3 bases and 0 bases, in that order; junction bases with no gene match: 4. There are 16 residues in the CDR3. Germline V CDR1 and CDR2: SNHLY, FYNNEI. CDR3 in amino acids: CASSETGGLMNTEAFF. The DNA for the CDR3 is TGTGCCAGCAGTGAGACAGGGGGCCTTATGAACACTGAAGCTTTCTTT.

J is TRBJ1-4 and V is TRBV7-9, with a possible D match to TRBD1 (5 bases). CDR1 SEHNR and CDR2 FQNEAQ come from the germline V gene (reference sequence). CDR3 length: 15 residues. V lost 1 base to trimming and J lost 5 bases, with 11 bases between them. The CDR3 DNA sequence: TGTGCCAGCAGCTTAGATACAGGCCGGAATGAAAAACTGTTTTTT. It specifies CASSLDTGRNEKLFF.

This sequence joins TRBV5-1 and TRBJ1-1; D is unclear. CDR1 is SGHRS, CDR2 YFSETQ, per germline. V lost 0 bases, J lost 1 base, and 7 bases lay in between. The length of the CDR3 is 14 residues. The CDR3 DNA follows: TGCGCCAGCAGCTTGGGCCCAGAGAACACTGAAGCTTTCTTT. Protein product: CASSLGPENTEAFF.